The next 18 T cell receptor beta chains were all read from a single sample in a study of beta chain features in type 1 diabetes. Whole-study findings and limits: Shorter TCRB CDR3s, moderately but significantly so, marked every one of the four CD4+ subsets in Type 1 diabetes patients.

Every isolated RNA sample was fully reverse transcribed, so sequencing captured expressed TCRB transcripts. The assay was immunoSEQ multiplex PCR, and TCRdb's table has in-frame clones only and misses some. The sample yields 95,000 to 110,000 clones, under 30% seen once. No antigens are known for them. The sequenced sample was central memory CD4+ T cells from blood. The receptor set was obtained from a woman under 30 with type 1 diabetes.

The CDR3 region is CASSELGARQPQHF. The CDR3, as DNA: TGTGCCAGCAGTGAACTTGGGGCAAGGCAGCCCCAGCATTTT. This chain links TRBV2 with TRBJ1-5, with a tentative D call TRBD1 (5 bases). Germline V lookup: CDR1 SNHLY, CDR2 FYNNEI. CDR3 length: 14 amino acids. V lost 2 bases and J lost 7, with 12 bases in between.

This clone was detected a few times. This chain uses TRBV5-1 with TRBJ2-1; 7 nucleotides align to TRBD1. The CDR3 spans 17 residues. The V gene's germline CDR1 is SGHRS and CDR2 YFSETQ. Trimming at V came to 2 bases and at J to 6 bases, leaving 14 bases not matched to a gene. CDR3 region: CASSLDAGGGYFNEQFF. CDR3 DNA sequence: TGCGCCAGCAGCTTAGACGCAGGGGGTGGTTATTTCAATGAGCAGTTCTTC.

This clone was counted a few times. Other DNA variants within this sample encode the same CDR3. V usage is TRBV7-3 and J usage is TRBJ2-3; no clear D. CDR1 SGHTA and CDR2 FQGTGA come from the germline V gene. V was shortened by 2 bases and J by 1 base, with 4 bases between the two germline ends. This CDR3 is 13 amino acids long. DNA of the CDR3: TGTGCCAGCAGCTTATCCGGCACAGATACGCAGTATTTT. It is translated as CASSLSGTDTQYF.

This clone was recorded a few times. CDR3 residues: CASSPTGAYGYTF. The CDR3 bases are TGTGCCAGCAGCCCGACAGGAGCCTATGGCTACACCTTC. The chain employs TRBV28 and TRBJ1-2; TRBD1 might be the D (6 bases). This CDR3 comprises 13 residues. Looked up from germline, CDR1 is MDHEN and CDR2 is SYDVKM. Trimming took 6 bases from V and 4 from J, leaving 12 bases between them.

This clone was seen only a few times. V gene TRBV2 combines with J gene TRBJ2-5, with 10 bases fitting TRBD2. The CDR3 is 13 residues long. V lost 4 bases to trimming and J lost 7 bases; unmatched junction nucleotides: 3. Looked up from germline, CDR1 is SNHLY and CDR2 is FYNNEI. The CDR3 region is CASSGASGGTQYF. In DNA form, the CDR3 reads TGTGCCAGCAGTGGGGCTAGCGGGGGGACCCAGTACTTC.

This clone has only a few counts. This chain connects TRBV7-8 to TRBJ2-5, with 12 positions matching TRBD2. Losses at the gene ends were 0 bases for V and 6 bases for J; bases not matched to a gene: 17. The length of the CDR3 is 20 residues. Germline values: CDR1 SGHVS, CDR2 FQNEAQ. The CDR3 coding sequence is TGTGCCAGCAGCTTAGCGCTTTCCCTAGCGGGAGGGCCATCTGGAAAGACCCAGTACTTC. It specifies CASSLALSLAGGPSGKTQYF.

V and J are TRBV7-8 and TRBJ1-1; 8 bases line up with TRBD1. This CDR3 has 14 residues. Trimming took 3 bases from V and 4 from J; bases not matched to a gene: 4. Germline CDR1 SGHVS, CDR2 FQNEAQ. CDR3 in DNA: TGTGCCAGCAGCTTCGGACAGGGTGGCACTGAAGCTTTCTTT. As protein: CASSFGQGGTEAFF.

The J gene is TRBJ2-6, the V gene TRBV13; a possible D gene is TRBD1 (6 bases). Trimming removed 4 bases from V and 2 bases from J, with 6 bases in between. The CDR3 spans 14 residues. CDR1 is PRHDT and CDR2 is FYEKMQ in the germline V gene (reference sequence). This CDR3 reads CASSWTAGANVLTF. DNA of the CDR3: TGTGCCAGCAGCTGGACAGCTGGGGCCAACGTCCTGACTTTC.

This clone occurred a few times. The J gene is TRBJ2-1, the V gene TRBV30; 7 positions match TRBD2. Germline V gives CDR1 GTSNPN, CDR2 SVGIG (reference sequence). The trim removed 7 bases at V and 0 bases at J, leaving 9 bases unmatched. The CDR3 covers 15 residues. The CDR3, as DNA: TGTGCCTTTCAGCGGGACGGCCGCTCCTACAATGAGCAGTTCTTC. This gives the protein CAFQRDGRSYNEQFF. Using reference TRBV30 and TRBJ2-1 for the parts outside the CDR3, the full variable domain is SQTIHQWPATLVQPVGSPLSLECTVEGTSNPNLYWYRQAAGRGLQLLFYSVGIGQISSEVPQNLSASRPQDRQFILSSKKLLLSDSGFYLCAFQRDGRSYNEQFFGPGTRLTVL.

The chain carries TRBV10-3 and TRBJ1-5; 9 bases are a match to TRBD1. The ends lost 4 bases at V and 5 bases at J; junction bases unmatched: 3. The germline gives CDR1 ENHRY, CDR2 SYGVKD. CDR3 length: 14 residues. Written as DNA, the CDR3 is TGTGCCATCAGTGGAACAGGGGGCGATCAGCCCCAGCATTTT. Its protein product is CAISGTGGDQPQHF.

The chain combines TRBV5-4 with TRBJ1-2, with 7 bases identical to TRBD1. V lost 0 bases, J lost 1 base, and 9 bases stayed unmatched. The germline gives CDR1 SGHNT, CDR2 YYREEE (reference sequence). The CDR3 totals 17 residues. CDR3: CASSLGTRDSRNYGYTF. The CDR3 coding sequence is TGTGCCAGCAGCTTGGGGACACGGGACAGCCGTAACTATGGCTACACCTTC.

The chain joins TRBV28 to TRBJ2-1, with unresolved D. There are 13 residues in the CDR3. Germline assignment: CDR1 MDHEN and CDR2 SYDVKM. Trimming pared 7 bases from V and 5 bases from J, leaving 12 bases between. CDR3 residues: CASTSPVDNEQFF. The CDR3 coding sequence is TGTGCCAGCACCTCGCCGGTAGACAATGAGCAGTTCTTC.

The chain carries TRBV27 and TRBJ1-4; 7 bases match TRBD1. The V segment lost 5 bases and the J segment 4 bases; nucleotides outside the gene matches: 4. CDR3 length: 14 residues. The germline V gene encodes CDR1 MNHEY and CDR2 SMNVEV (reference sequence). CDR3 loop: CASSLGQINEKLFF. The CDR3, as DNA: TGTGCCAGCAGTCTGGGACAGATTAATGAAAAACTGTTTTTT.

This clone was counted only a few times. The rearrangement uses TRBV7-8 and TRBJ2-5, with 10 nucleotides matching TRBD1. J was trimmed by 7 bases and V by 5 bases; bases with no gene match: 7. There are 14 residues in the CDR3. Germline V CDR1 and CDR2: SGHVS, FQNEAQ. CDR3 sequence reads: CASSPTGGFGTQYF. The CDR3 region has the DNA TGTGCCAGCAGCCCGACAGGGGGCTTTGGGACCCAGTACTTC.

This rearrangement joins TRBV7-2 to TRBJ2-5; possibly TRBD2 for D (7 bases). This CDR3 is 15 amino acids long. V lost 8 bases and J lost 1, with 17 bases in between. Germline CDR1 is SGHTA and CDR2 is FQGNSA. Written as DNA, the CDR3 is TGTGCCAGCGGACAAAGGGGGGGGCCCCAAGAGACCCAGTACTTC. Translated, it gives CASGQRGGPQETQYF.

The V and J genes are TRBV9 and TRBJ2-1; possible D gene TRBD2, 7 bases. In germline, CDR1 is SGDLS, CDR2 YYNGEE. The length of the CDR3 is 14 residues. The V end lost 0 bases, the J end lost 10 bases, and 14 bases lay between the germline ends. CDR3 sequence reads: CASSVVMGGREQFF. CDR3 coding DNA: TGTGCCAGCAGCGTAGTCATGGGGGGGCGAGAGCAGTTCTTC.

V usage is TRBV7-8 and J usage is TRBJ2-7; D is ambiguous. This CDR3 has 13 residues. The germline V and J ends were trimmed by 5 bases and 2 bases, with 10 bases remaining between them. The V gene's germline CDR1 is SGHVS and CDR2 FQNEAQ. DNA for the CDR3: TGTGCCAGCAGCCCCCGACTGCCCTACGAGCAGTACGTC. Encoded protein: CASSPRLPYEQYV.

There are a few counts of this clone. The chain carries TRBV4-3 and TRBJ2-1, with TRBD2 matching over 12 bases. Germline trimming cut 5 bases from V and 0 bases from J; bases unmatched to any gene: 5. The germline V gene encodes CDR1 LGHNA and CDR2 YSLEER. The CDR3 sequence is 17 residues long. The CDR3 loop is CASSEGLAGHSYNEQFF. Written as DNA, the CDR3 is TGCGCCAGCAGCGAAGGACTAGCGGGACACTCCTACAATGAGCAGTTCTTC.